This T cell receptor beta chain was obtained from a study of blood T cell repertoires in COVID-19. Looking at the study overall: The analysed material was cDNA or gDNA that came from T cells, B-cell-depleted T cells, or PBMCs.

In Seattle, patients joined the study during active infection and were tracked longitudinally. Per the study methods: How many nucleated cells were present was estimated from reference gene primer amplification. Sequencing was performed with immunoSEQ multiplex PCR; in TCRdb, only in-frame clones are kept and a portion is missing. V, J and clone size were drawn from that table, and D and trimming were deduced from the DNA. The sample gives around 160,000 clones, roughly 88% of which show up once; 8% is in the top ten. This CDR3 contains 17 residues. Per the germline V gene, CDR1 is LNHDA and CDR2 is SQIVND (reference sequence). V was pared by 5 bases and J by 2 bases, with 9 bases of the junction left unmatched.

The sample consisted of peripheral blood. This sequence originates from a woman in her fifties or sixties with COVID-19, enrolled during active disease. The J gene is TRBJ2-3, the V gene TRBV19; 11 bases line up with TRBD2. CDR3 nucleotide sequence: TGTGCCAGTAGTGAGGTACTAGCGGGGGCTTTCACAGATACGCAGTATTTT. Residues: CASSEVLAGAFTDTQYF.